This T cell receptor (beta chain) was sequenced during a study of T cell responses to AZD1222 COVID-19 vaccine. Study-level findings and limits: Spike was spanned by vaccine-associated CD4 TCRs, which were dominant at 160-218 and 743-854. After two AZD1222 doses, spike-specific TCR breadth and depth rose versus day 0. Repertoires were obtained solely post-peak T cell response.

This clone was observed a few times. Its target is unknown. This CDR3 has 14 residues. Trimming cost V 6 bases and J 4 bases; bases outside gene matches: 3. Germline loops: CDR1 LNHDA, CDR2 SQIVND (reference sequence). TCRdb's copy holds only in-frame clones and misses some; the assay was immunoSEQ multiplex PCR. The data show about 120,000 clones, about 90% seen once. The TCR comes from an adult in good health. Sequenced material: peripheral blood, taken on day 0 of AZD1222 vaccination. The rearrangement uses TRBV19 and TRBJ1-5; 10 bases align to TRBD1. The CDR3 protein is CASRTGQGNQPQHF. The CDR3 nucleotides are TGTGCCAGTAGAACGGGACAGGGGAATCAGCCCCAGCATTTT.